These 27 T cell receptor beta chains were sequenced from one sample in a study of post-analysis software for immune sequencing data. Study-wide results and caveats: Controls had lower frequencies than patients of four or five TRBV segments, which included TRBV5-6, TRBV5-1 and TRBV20-1.

These TCRs are of unknown antigen specificity. Libraries were made from TCR beta cDNA, and they carried unique molecular identifiers. TCRdb re-called the PCR reads through MiXCR, storing one row per CDR3 protein. Of some 690,000 distinct CDR3 sequences listed, roughly 27% are singletons. The specimen sequenced was blood. Source of these receptors: a girl aged 5 to 17 with multiple sclerosis.

Only a few counts were recorded for this clonotype. The chain couples TRBV5-1 to TRBJ2-5, with TRBD2 matching over 9 bases. Losses at the gene ends were 0 bases for V and 7 bases for J; bases not matched to a gene: 7. Germline CDR1 SGHRS, CDR2 YFSETQ. This CDR3 is 15 amino acids long. CDR3 amino acids: CASSLAGGRAGTQYF. Here the CDR3 DNA reads TGCGCCAGCAGCTTGGCCGGCGGGAGGGCCGGGACCCAGTACTTC.

The CDR3 reads CSARDLGGRVTSYEQYF. DNA for the CDR3: TGCAGTGCTAGAGATCTGGGCGGGAGGGTGACGTCCTACGAGCAGTACTTC. The rearrangement links TRBV20-1 to TRBJ2-7; 9 bases agree with TRBD2. CDR1 DFQATT and CDR2 SNEGSKA come from the germline V gene (reference sequence). The CDR3 totals 17 residues. Germline trimming cut 0 bases from V and 1 base from J; bases unmatched to any gene: 10.

In this sample, this clonotype turned up many times. The chain employs TRBV28 and TRBJ2-7; 11 positions agree with TRBD1. The CDR3 contains 15 residues. With 6 bases clipped from V and 3 bases from J, the junction kept 7 bases outside the gene matches. Germline CDR1 MDHEN, CDR2 SYDVKM. DNA of the CDR3: TGTGCCAGCAGCCTAGCGGGACAGGGGGACTACGAGCAGTACTTC. It yields the protein CASSLAGQGDYEQYF.

The rearrangement joins TRBV9 to TRBJ1-5; D is unresolved. The CDR3 covers 16 residues. The V gene lost 3 bases and the J gene lost 1 base, with 14 bases spanning the gap. Germline loops: CDR1 SGDLS, CDR2 YYNGEE. CDR3: CASSALMDGSNQPQHF. The CDR3 region has the DNA TGTGCCAGCAGCGCGCTAATGGATGGGAGCAATCAGCCCCAGCATTTT.

The chain employs TRBV6-5 and TRBJ2-7; 8 positions agree with TRBD1. The CDR3 extends over 12 amino acids. J was trimmed by 5 bases and V by 6 bases; bases with no gene match: 3. Germline V gene data show CDR1 as MNHEY and CDR2 as SVGAGI. The CDR3 DNA follows: TGTGCCAGCAGCCAGGGGGCCGACGAGCAGTACTTC. It encodes CASSQGADEQYF.

This clonotype was observed a handful of times. One end of the junction does not line up with germline, which may come from a read error. CDR3 loop: CTSSQDVVAGYEQYF. DNA of the CDR3: TGTACCAGCAGCCAAGATGTGGTAGCGGGGTACGAGCAGTACTTC. This rearrangement joins TRBV3-1 to TRBJ2-5; 8 bases fit TRBD2. The end of the DNA is better explained by TRBJ2-7, so the J call may be wrong. The germline gives CDR1 LGHDT, CDR2 YNNKEL (reference sequence). The CDR3 is 15 amino acids.

The sample holds a few counts of this clonotype. The V call is TRBV10-3, the J call TRBJ2-3; possibly TRBD2 for D (6 bases). V gave up 0 bases and J gave up 4 bases, with 11 bases separating them. Germline CDR1 reads ENHRY; CDR2 reads SYGVKD. The CDR3 is made up of 15 amino acids. The CDR3 DNA reads TGTGCCATCAGTGAGTCGCGGCCTAGCGCAGATACGCAGTATTTT. It specifies CAISESRPSADTQYF.

The table lists this clonotype with a few counts. V gene TRBV15 combines with J gene TRBJ2-4; 7 nucleotides align to TRBD2. With 0 bases clipped from V and 11 bases from J, the junction kept 7 bases outside the gene matches. There are 14 residues in the CDR3. Per germline, CDR1 LNHNV and CDR2 YYDKDF (reference sequence). Written as DNA, the CDR3 is TGTGCCACCAGCAGAGATCTAGCGGCGGCGCTTCAGTACTTC. Translating gives CATSRDLAAALQYF.

A single count supports this clonotype. This chain uses TRBV27 with TRBJ2-7; TRBD2 agrees at 13 bases. V shed 8 bases, J shed 2 bases, and the junction held 3 bases outside the gene matches. The germline gives CDR1 MNHEY, CDR2 SMNVEV (reference sequence). This CDR3 is built from 14 residues. This CDR3 is CASGGLAGPYEQYF. CDR3 coding DNA: TGTGCCAGCGGGGGACTAGCGGGACCCTACGAGCAGTACTTC.

This clonotype was picked up a small number of times. The chain employs TRBV7-9 and TRBJ1-2; D ambiguous. The germline V and J ends were trimmed by 0 bases and 5 bases, with 7 bases remaining between them. There are 13 residues in the CDR3. Per germline, CDR1 SEHNR and CDR2 FQNEAQ (reference sequence). The DNA of the CDR3 is TGTGCCAGCAGCTTAGCCGCCTCGTATGGCTACACCTTC. It specifies CASSLAASYGYTF.

The rearrangement uses TRBV9 and TRBJ2-1; D uncertain. The CDR3 spans 15 residues. Trimming cost V 0 bases and J 10 bases, with 17 bases left between them. Germline CDR1 and CDR2: SGDLS and YYNGEE. The CDR3 region has the DNA TGTGCCAGCAGCGTAGAGATCGGGTCAGGCAGAGAGCAGTTCTTC. This gives the protein CASSVEIGSGREQFF.

This chain joins TRBV19 and TRBJ1-5, with 11 positions matching TRBD1. V gave up 6 bases and J gave up 5 bases; unmatched junction bases: 3. Per germline, CDR1 LNHDA and CDR2 SQIVND (reference sequence). CDR3 length: 14 amino acids. The CDR3 reads CASRSDRGHQPQHF. Here the CDR3 DNA reads TGTGCCAGTAGATCGGACAGGGGGCATCAGCCCCAGCATTTT.

The chain is built from TRBV12-3 or TRBV12-4 and TRBJ2-7; TRBD2 might be the D (6 bases). The DNA matches TRBJ2-5 better at its end, which makes the J call doubtful. This CDR3 region has 16 residues. CDR3 protein: CASSSRDLPKEETQYF. Here the CDR3 DNA reads TGTGCCAGCAGCTCGCGGGACCTTCCGAAGGAGGAGACCCAGTACTTC.

Only a few counts were recorded for this clonotype. V and J are TRBV10-3 and TRBJ2-1, with 10 nucleotides matching TRBD1. Looked up from germline, CDR1 is ENHRY and CDR2 is SYGVKD. The length of the CDR3 is 17 residues. After removal of 2 bases from V and 5 bases from J, the junction contained 9 bases not matched to a gene. The CDR3 loop is CAISEVWGTGVNNEQFF. CDR3 DNA sequence: TGTGCCATCAGTGAGGTGTGGGGGACAGGGGTCAACAATGAGCAGTTCTTC.

This clonotype was recorded a few times. The V call is TRBV4-3, the J call TRBJ2-7, with 10 bases lining up with TRBD1. Per germline, CDR1 LGHNA and CDR2 YSLEER. The CDR3 loop spans 17 amino acids. Trimming took 1 base from V and 2 from J; bases not matched to a gene: 8. The CDR3 protein is CASSQGGPGQGTYEQYF. The CDR3 nucleotides are TGCGCCAGCAGCCAAGGGGGACCGGGACAGGGGACCTACGAGCAGTACTTC.

This chain connects TRBV20-1 to TRBJ2-3; the match to TRBD2 covers 7 bases. Looked up from germline, CDR1 is DFQATT and CDR2 is SNEGSKA (reference sequence). There are 13 residues in the CDR3. CDR3 region: CRVTSDSTDTQYF. The CDR3 nucleotides read TGCAGGGTCACTAGCGATAGCACAGATACGCAGTATTTT.

The J gene is TRBJ2-5, the V gene TRBV7-9; 8 bases are a match to TRBD2. The germline CDR1 and CDR2 sequences are SEHNR and FQNEAQ (reference sequence). This CDR3 contains 14 residues. V shed 5 bases, J shed 6 bases, and the junction held 8 bases outside the gene matches. In DNA form, the CDR3 reads TGTGCCAGCAGCGCCGGACTAGCCACGCAGACCCAGTACTTC. Protein sequence: CASSAGLATQTQYF.

The chain combines TRBV6-5 with TRBJ2-5; D ambiguous. Germline V CDR1 and CDR2: MNHEY, SVGAGI. This CDR3 comprises 16 residues. V was cut by 2 bases and J by 1 base, with 14 bases left in between. CDR3 nucleotide sequence: TGTGCCAGCAGTTACCCCCCGCGGCAGCTCCAAGAGACCCAGTACTTC. Amino acid sequence: CASSYPPRQLQETQYF.

This clonotype was seen many times. This chain uses TRBV12-3 or TRBV12-4 with TRBJ1-2, with D hard to call. CDR3 length: 12 residues. Trimming took 5 bases from V and 4 from J, leaving 8 bases between them. CDR3 protein: CASSAGSYGYTF. The CDR3 coding sequence is TGTGCCAGCAGTGCGGGGTCCTATGGCTACACCTTC.

Only a few counts were recorded for this clonotype. The V gene is TRBV11-3, the J gene TRBJ2-3; 7 nucleotides line up with TRBD1. This CDR3 has 15 amino acids. The V and J ends lost 1 base and 2 bases, in that order; junction bases with no gene match: 3. Germline V lookup: CDR1 SGHNT, CDR2 YENEEA. The CDR3 nucleotides read TGTGCCAGCAGCTTAGTACAGGGGCCCACAGATACGCAGTATTTT. Residues: CASSLVQGPTDTQYF.

V is TRBV6-5 and J is TRBJ1-1; TRBD1 is a possible D gene (5 bases). There are 15 residues in the CDR3. V was pared by 2 bases and J by 3 bases, with 13 bases between. Germline lookup yields CDR1 MNHEY and CDR2 SVGAGI. CDR3 sequence (DNA): TGTGCCAGCAGTTACCAGGGTTTGAAGGACACTGAAGCTTTCTTT. Its translation: CASSYQGLKDTEAFF.

This clonotype was counted a few times. The rearrangement links TRBV28 to TRBJ1-2; D remains ambiguous. The CDR3 covers 13 residues. Trimming stripped 7 bases from V and 3 bases from J, with 12 bases between. Germline CDR1 reads MDHEN; CDR2 reads SYDVKM. The CDR3 DNA reads TGTGCCAGCACCTCGAGGAAATACTATGGCTACACCTTC. This translates into CASTSRKYYGYTF.

The gene calls are TRBV5-1 and TRBJ2-3, with D unclear. V lost 4 bases to trimming and J lost 9 bases, with 12 bases between them. The CDR3 extends over 12 amino acids. Germline lookup yields CDR1 SGHRS and CDR2 YFSETQ. CDR3 region: CASSPNLVTQYF. As DNA, the CDR3 is TGCGCCAGCAGCCCGAATTTGGTAACGCAGTATTTT.

J is TRBJ2-5 and V is TRBV7-9, with a weak D call TRBD2 (5 bases). The germline V gene has CDR1 SEHNR and CDR2 FQNEAQ (reference sequence). The CDR3 has 15 amino acids. The ends were cut back, 1 base at V and 2 bases at J, with 11 bases in the middle. The CDR3 region is CASSLVVGAQETQYF. The CDR3 bases are TGTGCCAGCAGCTTAGTGGTGGGAGCGCAAGAGACCCAGTACTTC.

This chain's CDR3 is CASSRLTGGNQPQHF. DNA of the CDR3: TGTGCCAGCAGCCGACTGACTGGGGGCAATCAGCCCCAGCATTTT. V and J are TRBV7-2 and TRBJ1-5, with D unresolved. The CDR3 extends over 15 amino acids. CDR1 is SGHTA, CDR2 FQGNSA, per germline. V gave up 5 bases and J gave up 2 bases, with 13 bases separating them.

This clonotype was counted only a few times. This chain connects TRBV27 to TRBJ1-6; 8 positions agree with TRBD1. The CDR3 totals 15 residues. Germline V gene lookup returns CDR1 MNHEY and CDR2 SMNVEV (reference sequence). J gave up 14 bases and V 3 bases, and 12 bases lay outside the gene matches. The CDR3 DNA reads as TGTGCCAGCAGTTTCCCCCCTGACAGGGGAGGGACCCTCCACTTT. As protein: CASSFPPDRGGTLHF.

The chain couples TRBV19 to TRBJ2-5; unclear D gene. Germline V gives CDR1 LNHDA, CDR2 SQIVND (reference sequence). Deletions cut 5 bases from V and 4 bases from J, with 11 bases between. The CDR3 totals 13 residues. The CDR3 sequence is CASSSVGGETQYF. The DNA for the CDR3 is TGTGCCAGTAGTTCGGTAGGCGGAGAGACCCAGTACTTC.